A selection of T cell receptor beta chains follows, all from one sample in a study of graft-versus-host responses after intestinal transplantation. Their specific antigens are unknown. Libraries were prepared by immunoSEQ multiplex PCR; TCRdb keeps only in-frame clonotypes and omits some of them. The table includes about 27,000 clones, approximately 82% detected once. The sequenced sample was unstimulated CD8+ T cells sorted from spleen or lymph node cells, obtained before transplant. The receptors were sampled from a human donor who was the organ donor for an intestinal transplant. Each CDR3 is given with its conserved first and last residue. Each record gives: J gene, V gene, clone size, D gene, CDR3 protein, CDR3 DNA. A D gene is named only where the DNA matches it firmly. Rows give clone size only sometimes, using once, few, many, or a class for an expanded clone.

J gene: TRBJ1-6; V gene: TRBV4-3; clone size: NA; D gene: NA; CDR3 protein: CASSQDRELGFNSPLHF; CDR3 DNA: TGCGCCAGCAGCCAAGACAGGGAATTGGGGTTCAATTCACCCCTCCACTTT
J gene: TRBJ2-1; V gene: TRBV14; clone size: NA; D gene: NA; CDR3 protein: CASSQARESQESPLNGEQFF; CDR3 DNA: TGTGCCAGCAGCCAAGCGAGGGAGAGTCAGGAGAGTCCCCTCAATGGCGAGCAGTTCTTC
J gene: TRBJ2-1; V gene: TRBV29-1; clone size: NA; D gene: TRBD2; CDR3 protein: CSVEDSTGLTYNEQFF; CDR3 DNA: TGCAGCGTTGAAGATTCCACGGGACTAACCTACAATGAGCAGTTCTTC
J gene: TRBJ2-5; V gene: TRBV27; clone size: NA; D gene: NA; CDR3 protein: CASSSRGTDQETQYF; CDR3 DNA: TGTGCCAGCAGTTCCCGCGGGACAGATCAAGAGACCCAGTACTTC
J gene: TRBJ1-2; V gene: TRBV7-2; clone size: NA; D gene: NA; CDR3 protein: CASSETAIYAYTF; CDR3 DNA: TGTGCCAGCAGCGAGACAGCAATCTATGCCTACACCTTC
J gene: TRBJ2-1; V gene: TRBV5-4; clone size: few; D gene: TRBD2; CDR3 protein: CASSLLAGEQFF; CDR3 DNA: TGTGCCAGCAGCTTGTTAGCGGGTGAGCAGTTCTTC
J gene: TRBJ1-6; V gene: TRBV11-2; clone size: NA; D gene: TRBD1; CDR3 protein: CASSQGQGNSPLHF; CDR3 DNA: TGTGCCAGCAGCCAGGGACAGGGTAATTCACCCCTCCACTTT
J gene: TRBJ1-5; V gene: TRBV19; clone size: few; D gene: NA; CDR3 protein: CASSMTDNQPQHF; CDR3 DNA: TGTGCCAGTAGTATGACAGACAATCAGCCCCAGCATTTT
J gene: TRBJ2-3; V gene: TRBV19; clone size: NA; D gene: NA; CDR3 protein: CASSRMWASTDTQYF; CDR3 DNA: TGTGCCAGTAGTAGGATGTGGGCGTCCACAGATACGCAGTATTTT
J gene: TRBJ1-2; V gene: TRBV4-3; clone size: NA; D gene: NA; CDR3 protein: CASSPGIGYGYTF; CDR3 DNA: TGCGCCAGCAGCCCAGGTATCGGCTATGGCTACACCTTC
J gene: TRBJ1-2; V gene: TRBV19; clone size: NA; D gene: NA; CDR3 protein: CASSILGAGVDGYTF; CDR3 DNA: TGTGCCAGTAGTATTTTAGGAGCAGGTGTGGACGGCTACACCTTC
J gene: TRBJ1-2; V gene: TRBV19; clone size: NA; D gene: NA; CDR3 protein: CASSIPGMAGDDGYTF; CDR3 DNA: TGTGCCAGTAGTATACCCGGGATGGCAGGGGACGATGGCTACACCTTC
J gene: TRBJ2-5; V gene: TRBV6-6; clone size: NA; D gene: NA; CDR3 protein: CASGQETQYF; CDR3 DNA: TGTGCCAGCGGACAAGAGACCCAGTACTTC
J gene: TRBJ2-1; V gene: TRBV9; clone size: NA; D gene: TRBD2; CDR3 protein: CASSVALAENEQFF; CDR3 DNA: TGTGCCAGCAGCGTAGCACTAGCGGAAAATGAGCAGTTCTTC
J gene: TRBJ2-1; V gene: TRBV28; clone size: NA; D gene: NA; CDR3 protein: CASSILLIGLYNEQFF; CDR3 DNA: TGTGCCAGCAGTATTCTACTCATTGGACTCTACAATGAGCAGTTCTTC
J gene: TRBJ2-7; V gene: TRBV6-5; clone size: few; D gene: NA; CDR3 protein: CASREGASGYEQYF; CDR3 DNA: TGTGCCAGCAGGGAGGGCGCGTCGGGGTACGAGCAGTACTTC
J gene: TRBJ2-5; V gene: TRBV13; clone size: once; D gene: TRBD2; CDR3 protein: CASSPGGLADGTQYF; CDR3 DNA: TGTGCCAGCAGCCCGGGTGGGCTAGCGGATGGGACCCAGTACTTC
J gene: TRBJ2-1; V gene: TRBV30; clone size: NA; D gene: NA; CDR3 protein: CAWSTNEQFF; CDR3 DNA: TGTGCCTGGAGTACGAATGAGCAGTTCTTC
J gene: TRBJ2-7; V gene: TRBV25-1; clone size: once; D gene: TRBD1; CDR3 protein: CASSGTGVGEQYF; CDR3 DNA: TGTGCCAGCAGTGGGACAGGGGTGGGCGAGCAGTACTTC
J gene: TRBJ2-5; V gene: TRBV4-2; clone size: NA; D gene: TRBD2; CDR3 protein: CASSQDLGTSGGEETQYF; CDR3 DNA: TGTGCCAGCAGCCAAGATCTGGGGACTAGCGGGGGCGAAGAGACCCAGTACTTC
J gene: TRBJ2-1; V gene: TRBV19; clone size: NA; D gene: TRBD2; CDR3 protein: CASSLKSGGAYNEQFF; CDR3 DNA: TGTGCCAGTAGCCTCAAAAGCGGGGGTGCGTACAATGAGCAGTTCTTC
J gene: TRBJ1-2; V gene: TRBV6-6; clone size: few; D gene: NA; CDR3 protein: CASNQGPSYGYTF; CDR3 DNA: TGTGCCAGCAACCAGGGACCGTCCTATGGCTACACCTTC
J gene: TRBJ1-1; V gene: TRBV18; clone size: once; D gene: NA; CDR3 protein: CASSPSGTFTEAFF; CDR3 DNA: TGTGCCAGCTCACCATCCGGGACCTTCACTGAAGCTTTCTTT
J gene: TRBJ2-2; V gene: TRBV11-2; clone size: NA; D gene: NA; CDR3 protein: CASSLVPAGLNTGELFF; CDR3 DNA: TGTGCCAGCAGCTTAGTTCCTGCAGGGTTGAACACCGGGGAGCTGTTTTTT
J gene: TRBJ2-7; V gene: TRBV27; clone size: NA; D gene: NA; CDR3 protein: CASSLTGGLTYEQYF; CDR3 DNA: TGTGCCAGCAGTTTAACTGGGGGCTTGACCTACGAGCAGTACTTC
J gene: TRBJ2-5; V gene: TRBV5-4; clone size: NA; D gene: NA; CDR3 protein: CASSRRSETQYF; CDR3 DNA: TGTGCCAGCAGCCGGAGATCGGAGACCCAGTACTTC
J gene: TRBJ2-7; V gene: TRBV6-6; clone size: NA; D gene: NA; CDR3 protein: CASSYSDEQYF; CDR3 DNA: TGTGCCAGCAGTTACTCGGACGAGCAGTACTTC
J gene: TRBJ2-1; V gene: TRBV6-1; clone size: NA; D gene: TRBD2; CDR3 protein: CASSEAGGGATEQFF; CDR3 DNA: TGTGCCAGCAGTGAAGCAGGCGGGGGGGCCACTGAGCAGTTCTTC
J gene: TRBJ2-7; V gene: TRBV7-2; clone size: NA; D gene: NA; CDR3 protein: CASSLSGLLRGTYEQYF; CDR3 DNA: TGTGCCAGCAGCTTATCGGGACTACTGAGGGGGACCTACGAGCAGTACTTC
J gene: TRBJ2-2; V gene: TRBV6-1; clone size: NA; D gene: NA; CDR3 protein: CASSEGLANTGELFF; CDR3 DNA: TGTGCCAGCAGTGAAGGACTAGCGAACACCGGGGAGCTGTTTTTT
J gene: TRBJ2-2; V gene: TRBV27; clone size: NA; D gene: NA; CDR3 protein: CASSFFAGSNTGELFF; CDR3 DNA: TGTGCCAGCAGTTTTTTTGCGGGATCGAACACCGGGGAGCTGTTTTTT
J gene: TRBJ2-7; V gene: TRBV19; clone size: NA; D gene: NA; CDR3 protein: CASSIGDREQYF; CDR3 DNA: TGTGCCAGTAGTATAGGGGATCGCGAGCAGTACTTC
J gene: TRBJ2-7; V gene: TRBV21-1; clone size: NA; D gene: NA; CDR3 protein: CASSKVVRGADCYEQYF; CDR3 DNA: TGTGCCAGCAGCAAAGTAGTACGGGGCGCTGATTGCTACGAGCAGTACTTC
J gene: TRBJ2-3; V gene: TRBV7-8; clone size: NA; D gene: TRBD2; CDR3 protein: CASSFRVSGGDTQYF; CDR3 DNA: TGTGCCAGCAGCTTTAGGGTTAGCGGGGGTGATACGCAGTATTTT
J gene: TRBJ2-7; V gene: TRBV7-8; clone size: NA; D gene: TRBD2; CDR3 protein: CASSLVPIGLVYEQYF; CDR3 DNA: TGTGCCAGCAGCTTAGTCCCGATCGGACTAGTGTACGAGCAGTACTTC